This T cell receptor (beta chain) was captured by sequencing in a study of identical twins. The authors used template switching to add a universal primer site and gave cDNA unique molecular identifiers. Using its own MiXCR run on the 5' RACE reads, TCRdb lists one record per CDR3 protein. The repertoire holds approximately 210,000 distinct CDR3 sequences, with around 15% as singletons. CDR1 and CDR2 from the germline V gene are SQVTM and ANQGSEA. The V gene lost 5 bases and the J gene lost 8 bases, with 18 bases spanning the gap. This CDR3 is built from 13 residues. Study-wide results and limits: Insertion counts were lower in abundant cord blood beta clonotypes, a trend that memory repertoires did not show.

This clonotype showed up many times. What it binds is not known. A further study also used this sample, focusing on T cells expressing NK-cell markers. In that study: Dominant NKG2C+ clonotype frequencies of roughly 1.0-7.5% of CD8+ T cells were measured in roughly 6 donors.

The chain is built from TRBV29-1 and TRBJ1-2, with unresolved D. The material sequenced was CD8+ T cells sorted from blood. The source of this sequence is a woman younger than 30 in good health. CDR3 DNA: TGCAGCGTTAAACCGGCAGGCCCTCGGGGCTACACCTTC. Encoded protein: CSVKPAGPRGYTF.